The 10 T cell receptor beta chains reported below all come from one sample, sequenced in a study of T cell responses to AZD1222 COVID-19 vaccine. Only in-frame clones appear in the TCRdb table, and some are missing; sequencing was by immunoSEQ multiplex PCR. The table lists approximately 100,000 clones, 70% to 90% of them singletons. Sample: peripheral blood, taken 28 days after the second AZD1222 dose. The source of these receptors is an adult who received the AZD1222 COVID-19 vaccine.

The rearrangement links TRBV7-2 to TRBJ2-1, with 8 bases fitting TRBD1. This CDR3 contains 13 residues. Losses at the gene ends were 4 bases for V and 10 bases for J; bases not matched to a gene: 6. Germline CDR1 is SGHTA and CDR2 is FQGNSA. DNA of the CDR3: TGTGCCAGCAGCTGGACAGGGATACGAGAGCAGTTCTTC. This gives the protein CASSWTGIREQFF.

This chain joins TRBV19 and TRBJ1-1; 9 positions agree with TRBD1. The trim removed 9 bases at V and 1 base at J, leaving 3 bases unmatched. There are 13 residues in the CDR3. The germline gives CDR1 LNHDA, CDR2 SQIVND (reference sequence). In DNA, the CDR3 is TGTGCCAGCCTGGACAGGGGGAACACTGAAGCTTTCTTT. Its protein product is CASLDRGNTEAFF.

J is TRBJ2-7 and V is TRBV19, with a tentative D call TRBD1 (5 bases). Trimming removed 4 bases at V and 0 bases at J, with 13 bases between. This CDR3 is built from 15 residues. The germline V gene has CDR1 LNHDA and CDR2 SQIVND (reference sequence). This chain's CDR3 is CASSKQATSSYEQYF. DNA of the CDR3: TGTGCCAGTAGTAAACAGGCAACGAGCTCCTACGAGCAGTACTTC.

As concerns this clone: The junction shows a germline mismatch at one end, possibly a read error. CDR3 in amino acids: CASSEAIFRYSGNTIYF. In DNA form, the CDR3 reads TGTGCCAGTAGTGAGGCCATATTCCGGTACTCTGGAAACACCATATATTTT. This chain connects TRBV2 to TRBJ1-3; no reliable D call. Germline V lookup: CDR1 SNHLY, CDR2 FYNNEI. The CDR3 spans 17 residues.

This chain links TRBV2 with TRBJ1-2; D might be TRBD1 (6 bases). V was trimmed by 3 bases and J by 5 bases, leaving 16 bases between them. The germline V gene encodes CDR1 SNHLY and CDR2 FYNNEI. This CDR3 region has 15 residues. CDR3 bases: TGTGCCAGCAGTGATGTGGGGGGGCGGGAATATGGCTACACCTTC. It codes for CASSDVGGREYGYTF.

The rearrangement joins TRBV3-1 (or the pseudogene TRBV3-2) to TRBJ1-2, with 8 bases matching TRBD1. This CDR3 has 13 amino acids. V lost 4 bases to trimming and J lost 7 bases; unmatched junction nucleotides: 5. Germline loops: CDR1 LGHDT, CDR2 YNNKEL (reference sequence). The CDR3 coding sequence is TGTGCCAGCAGCCGTCAGGGGGCGCTTGGCTACACCTTC. It encodes CASSRQGALGYTF.

This CDR3 reads CASSAPTLQGDIQYF. The CDR3 DNA reads as TGTGCCAGCAGCGCACCGACCCTCCAAGGGGACATTCAGTACTTC. The V gene is TRBV5-8, the J gene TRBJ2-4, with D perhaps matching TRBD1 (5 bases). From germline, CDR1 is SGHTS and CDR2 YDEGEE. The CDR3 is made up of 15 amino acids. V lost 4 bases, J lost 8 bases, and 19 bases lay in between.

CDR3 amino acids: CASSRGQNTGELFF. The CDR3 DNA sequence: TGTGCCAGCAGCCGGGGACAGAACACCGGGGAGCTGTTTTTT. This sequence joins TRBV3-1 (or the pseudogene TRBV3-2) and TRBJ2-2; TRBD1 is a possible D gene (6 bases). Per the germline V gene, CDR1 is LGHDT and CDR2 is YNNKEL (reference sequence). CDR3 length: 14 amino acids. V gave up 4 bases and J gave up 1 base, with 7 bases separating them.

The genes are TRBV27 and TRBJ1-6; D possibly corresponds to TRBD1 (5 bases). The V gene's germline CDR1 is MNHEY and CDR2 SMNVEV (reference sequence). The CDR3 loop spans 16 amino acids. V lost 5 bases, J lost 0 bases, and 11 bases lay in between. This chain's CDR3 is CASSDLQGSYNSPLHF. Written as DNA, the CDR3 is TGTGCCAGCAGTGACCTCCAGGGCTCCTATAATTCACCCCTCCACTTT.

V is TRBV3-1 (or the pseudogene TRBV3-2) and J is TRBJ2-1; D unclear. The CDR3 consists of 12 residues. CDR1 and CDR2 (germline): LGHDT, YNNKEL (reference sequence). Trimming stripped 3 bases from V and 10 bases from J, with 10 bases between. CDR3 residues: CASSHDSGEQFF. The CDR3 DNA sequence: TGTGCCAGCAGCCACGATAGTGGCGAGCAGTTCTTC.